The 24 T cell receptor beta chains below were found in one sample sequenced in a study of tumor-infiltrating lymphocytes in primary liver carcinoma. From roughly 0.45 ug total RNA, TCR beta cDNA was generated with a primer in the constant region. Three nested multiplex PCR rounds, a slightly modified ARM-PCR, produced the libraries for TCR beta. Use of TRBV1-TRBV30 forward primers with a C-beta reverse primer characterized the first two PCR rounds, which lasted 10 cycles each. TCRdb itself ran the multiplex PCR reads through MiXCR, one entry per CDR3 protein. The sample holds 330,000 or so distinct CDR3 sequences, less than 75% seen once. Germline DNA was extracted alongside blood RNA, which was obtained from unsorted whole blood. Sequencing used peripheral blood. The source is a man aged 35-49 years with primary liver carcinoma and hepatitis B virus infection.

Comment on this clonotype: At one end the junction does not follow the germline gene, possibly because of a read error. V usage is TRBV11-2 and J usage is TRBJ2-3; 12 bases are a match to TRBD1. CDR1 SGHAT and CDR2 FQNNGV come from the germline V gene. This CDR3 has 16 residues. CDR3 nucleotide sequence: TGTGCCAGCACTCGCGGGGGACAGGGGGCCCCAGATACTCAGTATTTT. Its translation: CASTRGGQGAPDTQYF.

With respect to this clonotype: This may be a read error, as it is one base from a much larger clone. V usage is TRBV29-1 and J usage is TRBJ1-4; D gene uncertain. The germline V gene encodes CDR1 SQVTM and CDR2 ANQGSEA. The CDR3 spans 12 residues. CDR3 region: CNVEDLNEKLFF. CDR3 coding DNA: TGCAACGTTGAAGACCTTAATGAAAAACTGTTTTTT.

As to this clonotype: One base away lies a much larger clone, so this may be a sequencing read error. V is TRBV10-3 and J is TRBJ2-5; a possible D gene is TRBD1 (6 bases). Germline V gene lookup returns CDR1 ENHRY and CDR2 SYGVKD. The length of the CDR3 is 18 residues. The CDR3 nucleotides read TGTGTCATCAGTGAGTCGACCGGTGGGACAAATTATGGGGAGACCCAGTACTTC. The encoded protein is CVISESTGGTNYGETQYF.

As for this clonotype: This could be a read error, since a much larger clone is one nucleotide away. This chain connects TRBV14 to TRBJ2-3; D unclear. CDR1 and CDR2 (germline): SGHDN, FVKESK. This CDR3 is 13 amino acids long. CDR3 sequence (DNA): TGTGCCACCAGCCAAGTTCGTGTGAATACGCAGTATTTT. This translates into CATSQVRVNTQYF.

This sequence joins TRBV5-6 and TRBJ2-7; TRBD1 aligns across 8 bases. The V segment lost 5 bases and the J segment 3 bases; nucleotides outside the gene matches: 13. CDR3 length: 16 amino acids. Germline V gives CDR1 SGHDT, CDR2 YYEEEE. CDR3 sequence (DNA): TGTGCCAGCAGTCAAATTTCGGACAGGGTAGGCTACGAGCAGTACTTC. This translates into CASSQISDRVGYEQYF. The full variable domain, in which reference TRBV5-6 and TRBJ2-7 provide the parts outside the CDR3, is DAGVTQSPTHLIKTRGQQVTLRCSPKSGHDTVSWYQQALGQGPQFIFQYYEEEERQRGNFPDRFSGHQFPNYSSELNVNALLLGDSALYLCASSQISDRVGYEQYFGPGTRLTVT.

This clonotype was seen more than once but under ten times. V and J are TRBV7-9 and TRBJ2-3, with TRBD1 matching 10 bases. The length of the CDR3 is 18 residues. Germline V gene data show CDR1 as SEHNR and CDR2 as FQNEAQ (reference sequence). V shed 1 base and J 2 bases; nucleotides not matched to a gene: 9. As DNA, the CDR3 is TGTGCCAGCAGCTTAGGACAGGGGGCACTCGGAAACACAGATACGCAGTATTTT. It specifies CASSLGQGALGNTDTQYF.

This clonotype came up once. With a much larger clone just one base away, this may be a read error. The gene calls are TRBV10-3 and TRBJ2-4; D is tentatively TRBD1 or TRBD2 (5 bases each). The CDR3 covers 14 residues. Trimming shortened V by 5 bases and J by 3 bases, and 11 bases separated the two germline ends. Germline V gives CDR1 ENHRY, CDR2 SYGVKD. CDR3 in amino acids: CAISNQGVKNIQYF. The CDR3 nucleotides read TGTGCCATCAGTAACCAGGGAGTCAAAAACATTCAGTACTTC.

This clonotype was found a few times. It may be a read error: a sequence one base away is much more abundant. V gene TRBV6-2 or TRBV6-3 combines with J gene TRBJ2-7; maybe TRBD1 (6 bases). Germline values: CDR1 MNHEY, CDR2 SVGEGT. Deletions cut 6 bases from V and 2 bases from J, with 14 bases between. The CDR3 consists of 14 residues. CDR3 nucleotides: TGTGCCAGCAGCTATGGACAGTTTGCCTACGAGCAGTACTTC. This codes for CASSYGQFAYEQYF.

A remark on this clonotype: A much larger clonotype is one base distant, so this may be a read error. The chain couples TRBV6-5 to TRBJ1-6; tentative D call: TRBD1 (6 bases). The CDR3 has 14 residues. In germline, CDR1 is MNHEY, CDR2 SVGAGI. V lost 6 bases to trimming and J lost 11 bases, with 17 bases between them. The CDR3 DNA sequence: TGTGCCAGCAGCCTACAGGGTTTGAATCCACCCCTCCACTTT. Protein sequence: CASSLQGLNPPLHF.

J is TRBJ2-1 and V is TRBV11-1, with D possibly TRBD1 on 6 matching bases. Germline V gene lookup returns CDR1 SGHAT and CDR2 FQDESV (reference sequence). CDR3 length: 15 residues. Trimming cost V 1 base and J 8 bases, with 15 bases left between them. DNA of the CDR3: TGTGCCAGCAGCTTAGTAGGGGGTCGACCGGATGAGCAGTTCTTC. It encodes CASSLVGGRPDEQFF.

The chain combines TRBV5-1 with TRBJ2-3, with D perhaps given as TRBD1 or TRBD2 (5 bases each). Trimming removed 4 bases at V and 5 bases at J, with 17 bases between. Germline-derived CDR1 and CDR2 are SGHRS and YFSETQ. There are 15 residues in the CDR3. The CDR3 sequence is CASSLTEGALDTQYF. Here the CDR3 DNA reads TGCGCCAGCAGCCTGACAGAGGGCGCATTAGATACGCAGTATTTT.

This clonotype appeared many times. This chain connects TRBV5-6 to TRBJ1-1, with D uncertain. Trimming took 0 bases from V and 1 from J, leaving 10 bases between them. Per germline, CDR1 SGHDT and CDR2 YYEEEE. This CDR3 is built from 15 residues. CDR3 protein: CASSLDPGGNTEAFF. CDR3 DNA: TGTGCCAGCAGCTTGGACCCAGGCGGGAACACTGAAGCTTTCTTT.

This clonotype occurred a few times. The CDR3 region has the DNA TGTGCCAGCAGCTCCGTGGACGTGAACATTCAGTACTTC. Residues: CASSSVDVNIQYF. The chain recombines TRBV5-4 with TRBJ2-4; no reliable D call. The CDR3 runs to 13 residues. Germline CDR1 and CDR2: SGHNT and YYREEE (reference sequence). Trimming pared 3 bases from V and 7 bases from J, leaving 11 bases between. Complete variable domain (other parts from reference TRBV5-4 and TRBJ2-4): ETGVTQSPTHLIKTRGQQVTLRCSSQSGHNTVSWYQQALGQGPQFIFQYYREEENGRGNFPPRFSGLQFPNYSSELNVNALELDDSALYLCASSSVDVNIQYFGAGTRLSVL.

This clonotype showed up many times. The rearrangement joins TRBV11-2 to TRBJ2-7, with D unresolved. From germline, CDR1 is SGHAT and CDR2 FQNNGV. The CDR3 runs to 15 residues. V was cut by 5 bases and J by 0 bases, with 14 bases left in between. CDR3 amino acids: CASSRRADSSYEQYF. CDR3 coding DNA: TGTGCCAGCAGCCGTCGGGCGGATAGCTCCTACGAGCAGTACTTC.

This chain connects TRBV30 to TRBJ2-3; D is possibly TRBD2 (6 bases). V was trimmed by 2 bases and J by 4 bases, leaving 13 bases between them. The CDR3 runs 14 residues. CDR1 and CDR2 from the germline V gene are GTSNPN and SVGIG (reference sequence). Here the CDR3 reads CAWSPWEAPDTQYF. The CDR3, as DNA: TGTGCCTGGAGTCCCTGGGAGGCCCCAGATACGCAGTATTTT. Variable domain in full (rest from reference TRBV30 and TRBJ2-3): SQTIHQWPATLVQPVGSPLSLECTVEGTSNPNLYWYRQAAGRGLQLLFYSVGIGQISSEVPQNLSASRPQDRQFILSSKKLLLSDSGFYLCAWSPWEAPDTQYFGPGTRLTVL.

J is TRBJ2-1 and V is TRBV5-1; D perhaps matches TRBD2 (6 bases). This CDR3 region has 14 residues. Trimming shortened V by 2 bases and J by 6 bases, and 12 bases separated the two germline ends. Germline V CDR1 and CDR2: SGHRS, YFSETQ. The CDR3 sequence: CASSFARDCNEQFF. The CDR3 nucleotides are TGCGCCAGCAGCTTCGCTCGGGACTGCAATGAGCAGTTCTTC.

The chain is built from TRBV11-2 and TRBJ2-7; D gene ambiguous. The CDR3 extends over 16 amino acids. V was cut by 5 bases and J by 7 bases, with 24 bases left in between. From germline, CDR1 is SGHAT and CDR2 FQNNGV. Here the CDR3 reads CASSRIGISWMYEQYF. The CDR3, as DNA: TGTGCCAGCAGCCGTATTGGCATATCCTGGATGTATGAGCAGTACTTC.

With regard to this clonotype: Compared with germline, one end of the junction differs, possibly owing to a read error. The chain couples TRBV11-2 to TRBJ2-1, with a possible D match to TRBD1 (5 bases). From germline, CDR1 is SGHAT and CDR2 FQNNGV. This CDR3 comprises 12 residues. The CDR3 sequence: CASSQGAVEQFF. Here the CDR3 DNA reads TGCGCCAGCAGCCAAGGGGCTGTTGAGCAGTTCTTC.

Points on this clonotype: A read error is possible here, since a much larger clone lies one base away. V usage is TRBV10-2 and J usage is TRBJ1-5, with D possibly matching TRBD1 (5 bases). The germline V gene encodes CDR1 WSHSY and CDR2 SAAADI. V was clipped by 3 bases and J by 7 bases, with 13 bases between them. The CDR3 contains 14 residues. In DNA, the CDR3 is TGCGCCAGCAGTGACGGGTCAGGGTACCAGCCCCAGCATTTT. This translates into CASSDGSGYQPQHF.

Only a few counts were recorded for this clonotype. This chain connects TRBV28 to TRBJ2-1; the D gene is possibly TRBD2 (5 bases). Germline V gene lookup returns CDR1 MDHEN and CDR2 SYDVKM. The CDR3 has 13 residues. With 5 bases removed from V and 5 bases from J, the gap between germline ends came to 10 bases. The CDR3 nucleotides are TGTGCCAGCAGTCTCGGACTTAACAATGAGCAGTTCTTC. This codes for CASSLGLNNEQFF.

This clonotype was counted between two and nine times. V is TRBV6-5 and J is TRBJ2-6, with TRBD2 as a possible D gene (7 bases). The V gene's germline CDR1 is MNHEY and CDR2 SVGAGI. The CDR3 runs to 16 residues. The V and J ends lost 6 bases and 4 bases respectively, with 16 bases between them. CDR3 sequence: CASRDAGASGANVLTF. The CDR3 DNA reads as TGTGCCAGCAGAGACGCGGGGGCATCAGGGGCCAACGTCCTGACTTTC.

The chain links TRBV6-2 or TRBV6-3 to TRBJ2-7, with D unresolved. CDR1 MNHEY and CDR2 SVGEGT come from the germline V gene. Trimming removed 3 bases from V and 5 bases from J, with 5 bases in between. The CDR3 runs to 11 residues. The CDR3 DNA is TGTGCCAGCAGTTATTTGAACGAGCAGTACTTC. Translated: CASSYLNEQYF.

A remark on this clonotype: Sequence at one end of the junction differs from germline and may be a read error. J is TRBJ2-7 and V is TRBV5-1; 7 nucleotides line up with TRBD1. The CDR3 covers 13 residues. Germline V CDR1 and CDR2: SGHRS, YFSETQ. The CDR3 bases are TGCGCCGGCAGCTTGGGACAGACCTACGAGCAGTACTTC. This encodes CAGSLGQTYEQYF.

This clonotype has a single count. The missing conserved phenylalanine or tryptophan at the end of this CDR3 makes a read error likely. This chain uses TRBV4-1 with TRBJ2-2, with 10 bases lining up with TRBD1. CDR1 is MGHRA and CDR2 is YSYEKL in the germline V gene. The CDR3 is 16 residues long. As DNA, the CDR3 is TGCGCCAGCAACGATCTGGACAGGGGGTTAGCCGGGGGGCTGTTTTCT. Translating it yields CASNDLDRGLAGGLFS.